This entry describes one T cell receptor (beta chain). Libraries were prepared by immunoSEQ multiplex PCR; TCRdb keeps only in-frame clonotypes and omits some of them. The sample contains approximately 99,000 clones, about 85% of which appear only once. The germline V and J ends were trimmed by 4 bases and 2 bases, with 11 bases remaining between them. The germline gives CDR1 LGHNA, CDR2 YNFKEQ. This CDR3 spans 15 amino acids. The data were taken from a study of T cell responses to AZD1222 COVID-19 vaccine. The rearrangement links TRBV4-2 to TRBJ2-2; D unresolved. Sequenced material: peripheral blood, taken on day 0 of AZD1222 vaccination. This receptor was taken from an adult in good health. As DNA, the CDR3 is TGTGCCAGCAGCCCCGAGAGAGCCAACACCGGGGAGCTGTTTTTT. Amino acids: CASSPERANTGELFF.